This is a list of T cell receptor delta chains from one sample in a study of delta chain sequences of gamma delta T cells. TCRdb ran CATT on the PCR reads. The data show roughly 3,100 delta-chain clones, under 80% seen once. Sequenced sample: a tumor sample. These receptors were taken from a human donor with breast cancer. Each CDR3 is given without its conserved first and last residue.

CDR3: ACDTRGGGRRDGGDKLI
V: TRDV2

CDR3: ALGTQSAGTGGYAGKLI
V: TRDV1

CDR3: ARGDGARKGDRPKIDKLI
V: TRDV2

CDR3: AALRTGGYWLTTDKLI
V: TRAV29/DV5

CDR3: ACDTIGWGIRDGVVIFI
V: TRDV2

CDR3: ACDTVSSGEPTDKLI
V: TRDV2

CDR3: AFDTLLWDTTDKLI
V: TRDV2

CDR3: ACDKLGDSDTDKLI
V: TRDV2

CDR3: ACDLLVVTDTYSDKLI
V: TRDV2

CDR3: ACDLVGENGEGTDKLI
V: TRDV2

CDR3: ACDARGDPYTDKLI
V: TRDV2

CDR3: ACVFVSSDGDCPYTDKLF
V: TRDV2

CDR3: SCDTLRWGYASCDTRQIF
V: TRDV2

CDR3: ACDMMGLADKLI
V: TRDV2

CDR3: SCDAVEDDTDKLI
V: TRDV2

CDR3: AGVPLGGRDTDKLI
V: TRDV2

CDR3: ACDTFGGGFLDTRQIF
V: TRDV2

CDR3: ACDTVSRDGYRSCIDKLF
V: TRDV2

CDR3: ACDTVSQYTDKLI
V: TRDV2

CDR3: SGDEGAGDKGKLI
V: TRDV2

CDR3: ACDTVTRDTDKMI
V: TRDV2

CDR3: ACDTGGDNHSDKLI
V: TRDV2

CDR3: AGDNVSREGQRPYTDKLI
V: TRDV2

CDR3: AYSFLPLYWGPESRLI
V: TRDV3

CDR3: ACDTLSSEGVRPYTDKLI
V: TRDV2

CDR3: AFDTVGITIGNLF
V: TRDV2

CDR3: SFVILLGYPSDNLI
V: TRDV2

CDR3: ATESREGDQPYTDKLI
V: TRDV2

CDR3: ACDVFAESYTAKLLF
V: TRDV2

CDR3: ACDPLVPELGDKGTDKLI
V: TRDV2

CDR3: ACDTVTGGPPYTDKLI
V: TRDV2

CDR3: ACDAGRDDADKLI
V: TRDV2

CDR3: ACDTSGEGHLLTDKLI
V: TRDV2

CDR3: ALGELLFHWGVFTDKLI
V: TRDV1

CDR3: ACDVLEVWRDKLI
V: TRDV2

CDR3: ACDTLSQDRVADTPVYTRQMF
V: TRDV2

CDR3: ACDTVSREWDRYYVDILI
V: TRDV2

CDR3: ACDTVSREGDRPYTVIFI
V: TRDV2

CDR3: ALGDCDAELVRYTDKLI
V: TRDV1

CDR3: ACDTVAEGHDKLI
V: TRDV2

CDR3: ACDLVLGDTGHWDTQQMI
V: TRDV2

CDR3: ALGELNRYCVDIFI
V: TRDV1

CDR3: ACDTVPPGSRTVTDKLI
V: TRDV2

CDR3: AFSPAGTYADKLI
V: TRDV2

CDR3: ACDGVSSEGGGTNTDKLI
V: TRDV2

CDR3: SCDTLALRGTTTDKLI
V: TRDV2

CDR3: ACDTVTMKGDRLYTDKLI
V: TRDV2

CDR3: ACDTVRPTGVFLNTDKLI
V: TRDV2

CDR3: ARGTPATNSGDPWDTRQMF
V: TRDV2

CDR3: ACEQPYWGKKLI
V: TRDV2

CDR3: ACDTPWGIQSYTDKLI
V: TRDV2